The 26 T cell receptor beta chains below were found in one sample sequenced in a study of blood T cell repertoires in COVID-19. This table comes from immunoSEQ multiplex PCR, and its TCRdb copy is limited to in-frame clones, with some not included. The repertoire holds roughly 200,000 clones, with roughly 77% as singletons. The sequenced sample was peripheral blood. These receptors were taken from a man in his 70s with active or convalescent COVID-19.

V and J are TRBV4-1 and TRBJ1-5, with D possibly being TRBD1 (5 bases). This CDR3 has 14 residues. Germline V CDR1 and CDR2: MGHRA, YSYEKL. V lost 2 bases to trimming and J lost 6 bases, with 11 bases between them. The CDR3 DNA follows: TGCGCCAGCAGCCAACCAGGGAGGGCTCAGCCCCAGCATTTT. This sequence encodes CASSQPGRAQPQHF.

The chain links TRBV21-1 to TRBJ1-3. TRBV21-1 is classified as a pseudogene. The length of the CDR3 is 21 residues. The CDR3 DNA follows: TGTGCCAGCAGCAAAGAGTGTAAGTGCGGGGGAAGAGCAAGCTCTGGAAACACCATATATTTT. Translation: CASSKECKCGGRASSGNTIYF.

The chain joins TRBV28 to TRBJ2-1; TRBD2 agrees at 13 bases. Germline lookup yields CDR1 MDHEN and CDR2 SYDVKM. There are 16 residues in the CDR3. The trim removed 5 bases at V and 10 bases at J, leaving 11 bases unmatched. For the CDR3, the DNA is TGTGCCAGCAGTGCCCGGGGGACTAGCGGGGTTTGGGAGCAGTTCTTC. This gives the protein CASSARGTSGVWEQFF.

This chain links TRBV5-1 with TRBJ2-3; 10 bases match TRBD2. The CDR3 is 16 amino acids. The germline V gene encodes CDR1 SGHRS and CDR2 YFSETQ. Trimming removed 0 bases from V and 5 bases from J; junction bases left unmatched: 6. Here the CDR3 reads CASSLDGTSEIDTQYF. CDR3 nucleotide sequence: TGCGCCAGCAGCTTGGACGGGACTAGCGAGATAGATACGCAGTATTTT.

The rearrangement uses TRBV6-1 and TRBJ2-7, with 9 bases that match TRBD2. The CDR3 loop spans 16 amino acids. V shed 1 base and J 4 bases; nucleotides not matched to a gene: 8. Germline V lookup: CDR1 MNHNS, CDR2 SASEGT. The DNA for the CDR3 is TGTGCCAGCAGTGAAGTATCTGCGGGAGGGAAGTACGAGCAGTACTTC. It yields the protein CASSEVSAGGKYEQYF.

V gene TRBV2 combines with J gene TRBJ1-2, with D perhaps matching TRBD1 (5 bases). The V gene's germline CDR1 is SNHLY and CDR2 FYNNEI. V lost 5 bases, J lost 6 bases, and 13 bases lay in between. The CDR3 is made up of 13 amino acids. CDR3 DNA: TGTGCCAGCAGTCTCAGACAGAAAGATGGCTACACCTTC. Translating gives CASSLRQKDGYTF.

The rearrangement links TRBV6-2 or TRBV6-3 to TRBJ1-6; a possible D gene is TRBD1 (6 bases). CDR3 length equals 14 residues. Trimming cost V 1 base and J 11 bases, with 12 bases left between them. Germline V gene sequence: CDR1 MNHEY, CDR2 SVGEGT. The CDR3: CASSYWTAEAPLHF. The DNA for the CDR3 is TGTGCCAGCAGTTACTGGACAGCCGAGGCACCCCTCCACTTT.

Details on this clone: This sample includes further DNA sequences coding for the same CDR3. CDR3: CASSALAGYNEQFF. Here the CDR3 DNA reads TGTGCCAGCAGCGCACTAGCGGGATACAATGAGCAGTTCTTC. The rearrangement joins TRBV9 to TRBJ2-1; 10 bases fit TRBD2. V lost 3 bases and J lost 4; bases outside the gene matches: 1. This CDR3 has 14 residues. Germline V lookup: CDR1 SGDLS, CDR2 YYNGEE.

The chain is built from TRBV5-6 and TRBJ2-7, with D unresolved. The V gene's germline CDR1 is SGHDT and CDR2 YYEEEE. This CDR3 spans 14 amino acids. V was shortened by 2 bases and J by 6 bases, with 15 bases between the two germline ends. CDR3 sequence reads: CASSLYASASEQYF. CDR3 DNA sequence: TGTGCCAGCAGCTTATACGCCAGTGCCTCCGAGCAGTACTTC. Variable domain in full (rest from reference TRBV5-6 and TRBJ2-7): DAGVTQSPTHLIKTRGQQVTLRCSPKSGHDTVSWYQQALGQGPQFIFQYYEEEERQRGNFPDRFSGHQFPNYSSELNVNALLLGDSALYLCASSLYASASEQYFGPGTRLTVT.

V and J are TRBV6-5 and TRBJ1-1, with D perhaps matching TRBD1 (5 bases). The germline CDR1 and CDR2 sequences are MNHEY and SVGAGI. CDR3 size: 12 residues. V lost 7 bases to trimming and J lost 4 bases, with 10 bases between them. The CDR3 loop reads CASTRDSTEAFF. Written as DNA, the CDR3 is TGTGCCAGCACTCGGGACTCCACTGAAGCTTTCTTT.

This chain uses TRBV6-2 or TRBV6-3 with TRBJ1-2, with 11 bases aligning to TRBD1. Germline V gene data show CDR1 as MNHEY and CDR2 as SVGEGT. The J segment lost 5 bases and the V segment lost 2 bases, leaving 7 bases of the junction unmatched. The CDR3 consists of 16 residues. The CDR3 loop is CASSYHRGTGGYGYTF. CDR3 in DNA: TGTGCCAGCAGTTACCATCGAGGGACAGGGGGTTATGGCTACACCTTC.

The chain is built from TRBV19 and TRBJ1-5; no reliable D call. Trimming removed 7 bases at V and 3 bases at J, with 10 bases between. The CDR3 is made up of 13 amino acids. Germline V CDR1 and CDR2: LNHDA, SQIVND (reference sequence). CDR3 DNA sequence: TGTGCCAGTAACCGGGAGACCAATCAGCCCCAGCATTTT. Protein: CASNRETNQPQHF.

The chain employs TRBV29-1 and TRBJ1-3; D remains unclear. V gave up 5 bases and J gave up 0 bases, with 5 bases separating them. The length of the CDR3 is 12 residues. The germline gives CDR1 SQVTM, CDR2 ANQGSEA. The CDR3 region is CSVPSSGNTIYF. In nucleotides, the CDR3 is TGCAGCGTTCCCTCCTCTGGAAACACCATATATTTT.

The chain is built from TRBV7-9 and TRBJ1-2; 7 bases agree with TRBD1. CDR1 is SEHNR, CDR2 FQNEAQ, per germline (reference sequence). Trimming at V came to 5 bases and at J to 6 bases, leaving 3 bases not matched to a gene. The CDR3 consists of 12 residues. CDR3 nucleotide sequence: TGTGCCAGCAGCCGAGGGGGCGATGGCTACACCTTC. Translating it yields CASSRGGDGYTF.

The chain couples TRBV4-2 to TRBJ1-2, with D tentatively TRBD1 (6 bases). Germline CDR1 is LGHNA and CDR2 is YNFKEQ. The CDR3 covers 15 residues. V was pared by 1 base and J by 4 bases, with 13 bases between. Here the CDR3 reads CASSQGGGRGYGYTF. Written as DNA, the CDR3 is TGTGCCAGCAGCCAAGGGGGGGGCCGTGGCTATGGCTACACCTTC.

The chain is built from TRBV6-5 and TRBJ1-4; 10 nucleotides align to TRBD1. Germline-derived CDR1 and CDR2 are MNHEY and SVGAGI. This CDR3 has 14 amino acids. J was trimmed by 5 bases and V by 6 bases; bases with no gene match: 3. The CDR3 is CASSGTGDNEKLFF. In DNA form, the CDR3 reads TGTGCCAGCAGCGGGACAGGGGACAATGAAAAACTGTTTTTT.

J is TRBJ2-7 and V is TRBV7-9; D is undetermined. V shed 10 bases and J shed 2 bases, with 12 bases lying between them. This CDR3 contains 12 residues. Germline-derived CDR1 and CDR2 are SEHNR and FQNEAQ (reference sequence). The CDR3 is CAILTLAYEQYF. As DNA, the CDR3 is TGTGCCATCCTCACATTGGCCTACGAGCAGTACTTC.

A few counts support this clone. The CDR3 DNA reads as TGTGCCAGCAGCCCAAGCCCGGGACTAGCGGGGGACAATGAGCAGTTCTTC. It is translated as CASSPSPGLAGDNEQFF. The chain uses TRBV7-9 and TRBJ2-1; 14 bases align to TRBD2. The germline V gene encodes CDR1 SEHNR and CDR2 FQNEAQ (reference sequence). The CDR3 sequence is 17 residues long. The J segment lost 5 bases and the V segment lost 5 bases, leaving 8 bases of the junction unmatched.

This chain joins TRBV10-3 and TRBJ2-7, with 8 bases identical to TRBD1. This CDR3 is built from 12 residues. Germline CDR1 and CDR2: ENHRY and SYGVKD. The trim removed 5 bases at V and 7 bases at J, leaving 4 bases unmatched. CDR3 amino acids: CAISKTGEEQYF. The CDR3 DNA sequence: TGTGCCATCAGTAAGACAGGGGAAGAGCAGTACTTC.

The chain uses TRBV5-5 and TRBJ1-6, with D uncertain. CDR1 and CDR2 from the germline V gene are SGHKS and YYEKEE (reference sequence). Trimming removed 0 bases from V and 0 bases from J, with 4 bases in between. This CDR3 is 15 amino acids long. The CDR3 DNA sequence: TGTGCCAGCAGCTTGGTCAGCTCCTATAATTCACCCCTCCACTTT. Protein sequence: CASSLVSSYNSPLHF.

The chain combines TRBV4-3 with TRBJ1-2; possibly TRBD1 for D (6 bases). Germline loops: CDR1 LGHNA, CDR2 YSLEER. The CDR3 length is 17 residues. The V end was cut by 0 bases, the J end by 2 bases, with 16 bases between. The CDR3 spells CASSQDDWTDRNYGYTF. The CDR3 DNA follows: TGCGCCAGCAGCCAAGATGACTGGACAGATCGAAACTATGGCTACACCTTC.

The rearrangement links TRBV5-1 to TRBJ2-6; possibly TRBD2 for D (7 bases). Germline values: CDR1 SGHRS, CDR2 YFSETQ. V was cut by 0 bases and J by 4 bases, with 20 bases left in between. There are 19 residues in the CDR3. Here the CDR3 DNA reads TGCGCCAGCAGCTTGGCCGGGGGGCACAGCTCAGGAGGGGCCAACGTCCTGACTTTC. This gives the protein CASSLAGGHSSGGANVLTF.

In nucleotides, the CDR3 is TGTGCCAGCAGCCCGGTCGGGGATAATCAGCCCCAGCATTTT. Amino acids: CASSPVGDNQPQHF. This chain links TRBV5-5 with TRBJ1-5; D not certain. V gave up 4 bases and J gave up 4 bases, with 12 bases separating them. Germline values: CDR1 SGHKS, CDR2 YYEKEE (reference sequence). The CDR3 extends over 14 amino acids.

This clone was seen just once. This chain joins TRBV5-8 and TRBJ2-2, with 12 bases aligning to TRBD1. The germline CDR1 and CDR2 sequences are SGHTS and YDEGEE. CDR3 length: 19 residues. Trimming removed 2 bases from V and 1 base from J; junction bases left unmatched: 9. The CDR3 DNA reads TGTGCCAGCAGCTTACTTCCGGGACAGGGGGCGAAGAACACCGGGGAGCTGTTTTTT. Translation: CASSLLPGQGAKNTGELFF.

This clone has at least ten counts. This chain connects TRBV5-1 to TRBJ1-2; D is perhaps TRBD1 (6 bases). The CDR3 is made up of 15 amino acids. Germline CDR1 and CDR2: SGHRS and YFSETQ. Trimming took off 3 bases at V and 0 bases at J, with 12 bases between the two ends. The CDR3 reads CASSYPGVPNYGYTF. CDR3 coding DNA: TGCGCCAGCAGCTATCCAGGGGTCCCTAACTATGGCTACACCTTC.

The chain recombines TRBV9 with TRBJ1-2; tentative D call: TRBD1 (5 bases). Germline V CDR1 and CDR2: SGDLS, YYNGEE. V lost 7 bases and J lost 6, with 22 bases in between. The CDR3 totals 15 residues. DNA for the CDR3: TGTGCCAGCTCCCCTGATGGACGGGGGAGGAATGGCTACACCTTC. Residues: CASSPDGRGRNGYTF.